This TCR beta chain was sequenced during a study of blood T cells in healthy people across ages. Study results and caveats: The percentage of naive T cells correlated strongly with TCR beta diversity. Long-lived donors had more naive CD4+ cells and higher diversity than aged donors.

The CDR3 has 14 amino acids. V was pared by 7 bases and J by 2 bases, with 14 bases between. This clonotype has only a few counts. Its antigen is unidentified. No fewer than 7 million PBMCs went into each sample. Alongside a J-beta primer mix, a sample-barcoded 5' primer served in a second PCR lasting about 7 to 11 cycles. At least 2.5 million CDR3-containing paired-end reads were obtained per sample. TCRdb used MiXCR to reprocess the 5' RACE reads, holding one entry per CDR3 protein. The sample contains more than 550,000 distinct CDR3 sequences, approximately 21% of which appear only once. The TCR originated in a man aged 65 to 85 in good health. Specimen: blood. The chain joins TRBV12-3 or TRBV12-4 to TRBJ1-2; D perhaps matches TRBD1 (6 bases). CDR3 amino acids: CASTQWGTNYGYTF. The CDR3 coding sequence is TGTGCCAGCACCCAATGGGGGACAAACTATGGCTACACCTTC.